This TCR beta chain came from a study of shared clonotypes between healthy human individuals. Study summary: Donors were a couple of women and a few men aged 18 to 49.

This clone has more than one count but fewer than ten. Antigen specificity is unknown. Study conclusions and caveats: Exclusively blood specimens were collected; tissue repertoires likely differ.

Original handling: ImmunoSEQ output lacked quality scores and full-length reads, limiting matched filtering. Clones were read by immunoSEQ multiplex PCR, and TCRdb kept only the in-frame ones, dropping some. The D gene and trimming were derived from the DNA, and the V and J assignments and clone size from that table. The sample contains about 470,000 clones, 79% of which appear only once. Germline V CDR1 and CDR2: MNHEY, SVGAGI. Trimming removed 8 bases at V and 6 bases at J, with 12 bases between. The CDR3 is made up of 12 amino acids. The chain carries TRBV6-5 and TRBJ2-3; D uncertain. The sequence was collected from a woman in her thirties or forties in good health. Some clones in this sample may be carry-over from other donors' samples. The sequencing input was PBMCs. As DNA, the CDR3 is TGTGCCAGCGGACCCCTCTTGGATACGCAGTATTTT. The encoded protein is CASGPLLDTQYF.